This entry lists 31 T cell receptor beta chains sequenced from one sample in a study of control samples from healthy donors and cancer patients (TCRdb year 2020). Library preparation employed the immunoSEQ multiplex PCR assay. Not all clones reach the TCRdb copy of this immuneACCESS table, which keeps in-frame sequences only. Checked studies attribute under half of the gap to unresolved V genes and leave the rest unexplained. Present in this sample are 150,000 to 160,000 clones, roughly 92% of which were seen just once. Over 2% of the sample belongs to the ten largest clones. Sequencing was carried out using blood. These receptors all come from a man aged 50 to 59 in good health.

This sequence joins TRBV2 and TRBJ2-5; 7 bases are a match to TRBD2. The CDR3 extends over 13 amino acids. V lost 6 bases and J lost 4; bases outside the gene matches: 5. The germline gives CDR1 SNHLY, CDR2 FYNNEI. In DNA form, the CDR3 reads TGTGCCAGCAGCGGGGAGGGAATAGAGACCCAGTACTTC. Its translation: CASSGEGIETQYF.

The J gene is TRBJ2-5, the V gene TRBV15; 11 positions agree with TRBD2. Germline trimming cut 8 bases from V and 2 bases from J; bases unmatched to any gene: 7. CDR1 LNHNV and CDR2 YYDKDF come from the germline V gene (reference sequence). The CDR3 has 15 residues. In DNA form, the CDR3 reads TGTGCCACCGCACGGGCTAGCGGGAGGCAAGAGACCCAGTACTTC. It translates to CATARASGRQETQYF.

This rearrangement joins TRBV29-1 to TRBJ1-5, with a weak D call TRBD1 (5 bases). Trimming removed 6 bases at V and 1 base at J, with 10 bases between. This CDR3 is built from 13 residues. Germline CDR1 is SQVTM and CDR2 is ANQGSEA. The CDR3, as DNA: TGCAGCGTAGCTGACAGCAGCAATCAGCCCCAGCATTTT. It is translated as CSVADSSNQPQHF.

This clone was detected only once. The chain links TRBV30 to TRBJ1-1; 12 bases agree with TRBD1. Germline lookup yields CDR1 GTSNPN and CDR2 SVGIG (reference sequence). The CDR3 consists of 13 residues. The J segment lost 4 bases and the V segment lost 8 bases, leaving 5 bases of the junction unmatched. DNA of the CDR3: TGTGCCGGGCGGGACAGGGGGCCCACTGAAGCTTTCTTT. This gives the protein CAGRDRGPTEAFF.

The genes are TRBV2 and TRBJ1-6; tentatively, D is TRBD1 (6 bases). CDR3 length equals 14 residues. Trimming pared 8 bases from V and 9 bases from J, leaving 17 bases between. Germline V gene sequence: CDR1 SNHLY, CDR2 FYNNEI. The CDR3 region has the DNA TGTGCCAGCTTTCAGGGGAACTTTCCTTCACCCCTCCACTTT. Protein product: CASFQGNFPSPLHF.

This chain connects TRBV2 to TRBJ2-5, with D possibly matching TRBD1 (6 bases). The V end lost 3 bases, the J end lost 2 bases, and 13 bases lay between the germline ends. The CDR3 length is 15 residues. CDR1 and CDR2 from the germline V gene are SNHLY and FYNNEI. The CDR3 loop is CASSDRGLRQETQYF. Here the CDR3 DNA reads TGTGCCAGCAGTGACAGGGGTTTAAGGCAAGAGACCCAGTACTTC.

This chain joins TRBV7-6 and TRBJ1-6; D might be TRBD1 (6 bases). Trimming removed 6 bases at V and 6 bases at J, with 15 bases between. In germline, CDR1 is SGHVS, CDR2 FNYEAQ. This CDR3 has 15 amino acids. The CDR3 nucleotides read TGTGCCAGCAGTCGAACCGACAGGACTAATTCACCCCTCCACTTT. It is translated as CASSRTDRTNSPLHF.

J is TRBJ2-1 and V is TRBV5-1; D is unclear. Trimming removed 0 bases at V and 9 bases at J, with 10 bases between. CDR1 and CDR2 from the germline V gene are SGHRS and YFSETQ. This CDR3 has 13 amino acids. This CDR3 reads CASSLAEVAEQFF. As DNA, the CDR3 is TGCGCCAGCAGCTTGGCGGAAGTAGCTGAGCAGTTCTTC. The full variable domain, in which reference TRBV5-1 and TRBJ2-1 provide the parts outside the CDR3, is KAGVTQTPRYLIKTRGQQVTLSCSPISGHRSVSWYQQTPGQGLQFLFEYFSETQRNKGNFPGRFSGRQFSNSRSEMNVSTLELGDSALYLCASSLAEVAEQFFGPGTRLTVL.

In its sample, this clone was seen once. The chain recombines TRBV7-8 with TRBJ1-5, with D uncertain. The germline V gene has CDR1 SGHVS and CDR2 FQNEAQ. The CDR3 has 14 amino acids. V was shortened by 1 base and J by 4 bases, with 8 bases between the two germline ends. DNA of the CDR3: TGTGCCAGCAGCTTAGAACGGGGTAATCAGCCCCAGCATTTT. Residues: CASSLERGNQPQHF.

The CDR3 spells CASSLRTGSRGANVLTF. DNA of the CDR3: TGTGCCAGCAGCCTCCGGACAGGGAGTCGTGGGGCCAACGTCCTGACTTTC. The rearrangement joins TRBV7-9 to TRBJ2-6, with TRBD1 matching over 8 bases. The CDR3 is made up of 17 amino acids. Germline CDR1 and CDR2: SEHNR and FQNEAQ (reference sequence). Trimming at V came to 5 bases and at J to 3 bases, leaving 9 bases not matched to a gene.

V usage is TRBV30 and J usage is TRBJ2-1; no clear D. The germline gives CDR1 GTSNPN, CDR2 SVGIG (reference sequence). The length of the CDR3 is 15 residues. V lost 1 base and J lost 0, with 10 bases in between. In DNA, the CDR3 is TGTGCCTGGAGTGGGACCGCCAGCTCCTACAATGAGCAGTTCTTC. Its protein product is CAWSGTASSYNEQFF.

The chain uses TRBV11-2 and TRBJ2-7, with a possible D match to TRBD2 (5 bases). This CDR3 has 13 amino acids. V was pared by 5 bases and J by 3 bases, with 11 bases between. The germline CDR1 and CDR2 sequences are SGHAT and FQNNGV. The CDR3 sequence is CASSADWSYEQYF. The CDR3 DNA sequence: TGTGCCAGCAGCGCGGACTGGAGCTACGAGCAGTACTTC.

This clone was seen repeatedly, ten times or more. V and J are TRBV15 and TRBJ2-3; TRBD2 agrees at 11 bases. Germline lookup yields CDR1 LNHNV and CDR2 YYDKDF (reference sequence). This CDR3 is 17 amino acids long. V dropped 0 bases and J dropped 6; count of bases not matched to a gene: 8. Here the CDR3 DNA reads TGTGCCACCAGCAGAGATACGGTACTAGCGGGAGCTGATACGCAGTATTTT. It encodes CATSRDTVLAGADTQYF.

The DNA for the CDR3 is TGTGCCACCCGACCTAGCGGGAGGGTCAGGAGGCATGAGCAGTTCTTC. This gives the protein CATRPSGRVRRHEQFF. This rearrangement joins TRBV3-1 (or the pseudogene TRBV3-2) to TRBJ2-1, with 12 nucleotides matching TRBD2. CDR1 is LGHDT and CDR2 is YNNKEL in the germline V gene (reference sequence). CDR3 size: 16 residues. V lost 10 bases and J lost 8; bases outside the gene matches: 15.

The chain is built from TRBV5-4 and TRBJ2-3; 8 bases map to TRBD2. Germline-derived CDR1 and CDR2 are SGHNT and YYREEE (reference sequence). The ends lost 4 bases at V and 6 bases at J; junction bases unmatched: 10. The CDR3 runs to 15 residues. The CDR3 DNA sequence: TGTGCCAGCAGCCAGCGGCGGGAGGTTCAGGATACGCAGTATTTT. Translating gives CASSQRREVQDTQYF.

The chain couples TRBV6-5 to TRBJ1-1, with D maybe TRBD1 (6 bases). Germline-derived CDR1 and CDR2 are MNHEY and SVGAGI. The CDR3 length is 13 residues. Trimming took 0 bases from V and 5 from J, leaving 7 bases between them. CDR3 in amino acids: CASSYSGGTEAFF. CDR3 bases: TGTGCCAGCAGTTACTCAGGGGGGACTGAAGCTTTCTTT.

The chain employs TRBV7-9 and TRBJ1-5; D unclear. With 0 bases removed from V and 2 bases from J, the gap between germline ends came to 11 bases. The CDR3 covers 16 residues. Germline CDR1 and CDR2: SEHNR and FQNEAQ (reference sequence). CDR3 region: CASSLADLWGNQPQHF. As DNA, the CDR3 is TGTGCCAGCAGCTTAGCCGACCTTTGGGGCAATCAGCCCCAGCATTTT.

V and J are TRBV27 and TRBJ2-3; D unresolved. In germline, CDR1 is MNHEY, CDR2 SMNVEV (reference sequence). This CDR3 has 15 amino acids. Trimming shortened V by 3 bases and J by 3 bases, and 13 bases separated the two germline ends. The CDR3 is CASSFWKSKTDTQYF. In DNA, the CDR3 is TGTGCCAGCAGTTTCTGGAAGAGCAAGACAGATACGCAGTATTTT.

The chain employs TRBV14 and TRBJ2-1; D is undetermined. Germline CDR1 SGHDN, CDR2 FVKESK. This CDR3 has 12 residues. Between the trimmed V and J ends, which lost 5 bases and 5 bases, there was a span of 7 bases. The CDR3 DNA sequence: TGTGCCAGCAGCGGATCCCACAATGAGCAGTTCTTC. It yields the protein CASSGSHNEQFF.

The chain links TRBV6-5 to TRBJ2-1; 10 bases agree with TRBD1. The germline V gene encodes CDR1 MNHEY and CDR2 SVGAGI. The ends lost 4 bases at V and 3 bases at J; junction bases unmatched: 3. The CDR3 runs to 15 residues. CDR3 sequence (DNA): TGTGCCAGCAGTTTAGGGACAGGGGTCTACAATGAGCAGTTCTTC. Residues: CASSLGTGVYNEQFF.

This clone was counted a single time. CDR3 region: CASSPGQRTEKLFF. The CDR3 DNA reads TGTGCCAGCAGTCCGGGACAGCGGACTGAAAAACTGTTTTTT. V usage is TRBV28 and J usage is TRBJ1-4, with 7 positions matching TRBD1. V trimming: 5 bases; J trimming: 7 bases; junction bases outside the gene matches: 7. Per germline, CDR1 MDHEN and CDR2 SYDVKM. CDR3 length: 14 residues.

This clone has just a few counts. This chain links TRBV7-9 with TRBJ2-2, with D perhaps matching TRBD1 or TRBD2 (5 bases each). Germline CDR1 reads SEHNR; CDR2 reads FQNEAQ (reference sequence). The length of the CDR3 is 16 residues. V shed 2 bases and J shed 2 bases, with 12 bases lying between them. CDR3 nucleotides: TGTGCCAGCAGCTTAATGGGACGTAAAAACACCGGGGAGCTGTTTTTT. It specifies CASSLMGRKNTGELFF.

The V gene is TRBV10-1, the J gene TRBJ2-4; D is perhaps TRBD2 (6 bases). The V and J ends lost 0 bases and 2 bases respectively, with 11 bases between them. Germline CDR1 WNHNN, CDR2 SYGVQD (reference sequence). The CDR3 sequence is 16 residues long. The DNA for the CDR3 is TGCGCCAGCAGTGAGTCTGGGGGGTCGTCCAAAAACATTCAGTACTTC. Translating it yields CASSESGGSSKNIQYF.

V and J are TRBV19 and TRBJ2-7; 7 positions match TRBD2. The CDR3 runs to 15 residues. After removal of 4 bases from V and 0 bases from J, the junction contained 6 bases not matched to a gene. CDR1 is LNHDA, CDR2 SQIVND, per germline (reference sequence). The CDR3 DNA sequence: TGTGCCAGTAGTACCGAGCGGGAAGCCTCCTACGAGCAGTACTTC. Amino acids: CASSTEREASYEQYF. Looking up the rest from reference TRBV19 and TRBJ2-7 gives the full variable domain: DGGITQSPKYLFRKEGQNVTLSCEQNLNHDAMYWYRQDPGQGLRLIYYSQIVNDFQKGDIAEGYSVSREKKESFPLTVTSAQKNPTAFYLCASSTEREASYEQYFGPGTRLTVT.

This chain joins TRBV6-6 and TRBJ1-5; D not certain. CDR1 MNHNY and CDR2 SVGAGI come from the germline V gene (reference sequence). Trimming removed 8 bases at V and 0 bases at J, with 8 bases between. This CDR3 spans 13 amino acids. The CDR3 region is CASRADSNQPQHF. The CDR3 DNA reads as TGTGCCAGCCGGGCAGATAGCAATCAGCCCCAGCATTTT.

The V gene is TRBV5-6, the J gene TRBJ2-3; TRBD1 matches at 8 bases. V dropped 1 base and J dropped 5; count of bases not matched to a gene: 6. The germline V gene encodes CDR1 SGHDT and CDR2 YYEEEE. The CDR3 is 15 residues long. The CDR3: CASSLLGDRKDTQYF. CDR3 nucleotides: TGTGCCAGCAGCTTGTTGGGGGACAGGAAAGATACGCAGTATTTT.

The chain couples TRBV12-3 or TRBV12-4 to TRBJ2-1, with a tentative D call TRBD1 (5 bases). The CDR3 covers 13 residues. Deletions cut 2 bases from V and 7 bases from J, with 9 bases between. CDR3 in DNA: TGTGCCAGCAGTTTATCCAGGGTTAATGAGCAGTTCTTC. It yields the protein CASSLSRVNEQFF.

The genes are TRBV14 and TRBJ1-2; tentative D call: TRBD1 (5 bases). This CDR3 spans 14 amino acids. V lost 1 base to trimming and J lost 2 bases, with 8 bases between them. Germline V gene data show CDR1 as SGHDN and CDR2 as FVKESK. CDR3 protein: CASSQVHRNYGYTF. The CDR3 bases are TGTGCCAGCAGCCAAGTTCACAGGAACTATGGCTACACCTTC.

The chain couples TRBV5-4 to TRBJ1-5; weak D call: TRBD1 (5 bases). There are 14 residues in the CDR3. Trimming took 0 bases from V and 2 from J, leaving 6 bases between them. CDR1 and CDR2 (germline): SGHNT, YYREEE (reference sequence). The CDR3 spells CASSLGGGNQPQHF. The CDR3 DNA sequence: TGTGCCAGCAGCTTGGGGGGGGGCAATCAGCCCCAGCATTTT.

The chain employs TRBV7-9 and TRBJ2-5; 7 bases are shared with TRBD1. The CDR3 contains 15 residues. CDR1 and CDR2 (germline): SEHNR, FQNEAQ (reference sequence). V lost 1 base to trimming and J lost 5 bases; unmatched junction nucleotides: 7. The CDR3 sequence: CASSLVPGQKETQYF. The CDR3 DNA reads TGTGCCAGCAGCTTAGTCCCGGGACAGAAGGAGACCCAGTACTTC.

The V call is TRBV6-5, the J call TRBJ2-7; no firm D call. The CDR3 totals 12 residues. Germline V CDR1 and CDR2: MNHEY, SVGAGI. The ends were cut back, 6 bases at V and 5 bases at J, with 11 bases in the middle. CDR3 region: CASRVVRHEQYF. The CDR3 DNA is TGTGCCAGCAGGGTGGTCCGTCACGAGCAGTACTTC.